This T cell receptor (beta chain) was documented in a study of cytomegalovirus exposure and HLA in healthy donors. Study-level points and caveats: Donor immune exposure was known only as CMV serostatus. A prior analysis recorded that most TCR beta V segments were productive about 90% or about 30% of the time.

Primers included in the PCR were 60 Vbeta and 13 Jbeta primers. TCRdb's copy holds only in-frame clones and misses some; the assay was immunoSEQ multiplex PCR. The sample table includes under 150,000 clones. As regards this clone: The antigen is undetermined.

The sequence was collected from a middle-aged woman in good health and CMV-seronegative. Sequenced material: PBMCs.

CDR3 bases: TGTGCCAACACCAGGGAGGCGACGGACACCGGGGAGCTGTTTTTT. It codes for CANTREATDTGELFF. This rearrangement joins TRBV18 to TRBJ2-2, with D possibly TRBD2 on 6 matching bases. Trimming cost V 10 bases and J 3 bases, with 18 bases left between them. The CDR3 has 15 amino acids. The germline V gene encodes CDR1 KGHSH and CDR2 LQKENI.